Listed below are T cell receptor beta chains from one sample, sequenced in a study of T cell responses to AZD1222 COVID-19 vaccine. TCRdb's copy holds only in-frame clones and misses some; the assay was immunoSEQ multiplex PCR. The table has some 110,000 clones, around 84% seen once. Sample: peripheral blood, taken 28 days after the second AZD1222 dose. The receptors were sampled from an adult who received the AZD1222 COVID-19 vaccine. The conserved cysteine and the conserved F or W are not part of the CDR3 here. The order of the fields is V gene, clone size, J gene, CDR3 protein. Clone size, where shown, is once, few, many, or a class for clones that have expanded.

TRBV10-3	-	TRBJ1-2	ATKGPDGYT
TRBV3-1/TRBV3-2	few	TRBJ1-5	ASSQDLTDQPQH
TRBV30	once	TRBJ1-2	AWSVSGKTVGYGYT
TRBV4-2	few	TRBJ2-1	ASSQVRSYNEQF
TRBV27	-	TRBJ2-2	ASSFDRGGTGELF
TRBV11-3	-	TRBJ1-1	ASSFGRTEAF
TRBV7-6	-	TRBJ2-1	ASSLRPLAGGPNEQF
TRBV6-2/TRBV6-3	-	TRBJ1-5	ASSYFTGAGDQPQH
TRBV7-9	-	TRBJ1-5	ASSFGNQPQH
TRBV10-3	-	TRBJ2-7	AISETSGEYEQY
TRBV5-4	-	TRBJ2-4	ASSLRGENIQY
TRBV7-2	-	TRBJ2-3	ASSLRLRASDTQY